The 10 T cell receptor beta chains below all came from one sample that was sequenced in a study of shared clonotypes between healthy human individuals. Cells designated naive CD8 were CD45RO-negative and were positively selected for CCR7, with terminally differentiated effector memory CD45RA+ cells excluded. Sequenced by immunoSEQ multiplex PCR; TCRdb stores in-frame clones only, minus some. The repertoire has about 2.1 million clones, 90% to 95% of them found once; the top ten carry roughly 1.7%. Sequenced: naive CD8+ T cells from PBMCs. All receptors derive from a man aged 18-30 years in good health. Some clones in this sample may be carry-over from other donors' samples.

This clone showed up just once. The rearrangement links TRBV5-4 to TRBJ2-6; D may be TRBD1 (5 bases). CDR1 is SGHNT, CDR2 YYREEE, per germline (reference sequence). This CDR3 spans 17 amino acids. Trimming removed 0 bases at V and 4 bases at J, with 14 bases between. The CDR3 bases are TGTGCCAGCAGCTTGGCTCCAGGGCTAGAGGGGGCCAACGTCCTGACTTTC. It codes for CASSLAPGLEGANVLTF.

This clone was detected only once. At the DNA level, this CDR3 is encoded by other sequences in the same sample as well. This chain joins TRBV7-9 and TRBJ1-4; possible D gene TRBD1, 5 bases. Germline assignment: CDR1 SEHNR and CDR2 FQNEAQ (reference sequence). The V end was cut by 1 base, the J end by 6 bases, with 6 bases between. The CDR3 is 13 amino acids. This chain's CDR3 is CASSLGGDEKLFF. The CDR3, as DNA: TGTGCCAGCAGCTTAGGAGGGGATGAAAAACTGTTTTTT.

The chain is built from TRBV9 and TRBJ1-1, with a possible D match to TRBD1 (6 bases). Looked up from germline, CDR1 is SGDLS and CDR2 is YYNGEE. The CDR3 contains 14 residues. Between the trimmed V and J ends, which lost 4 bases and 1 base, there was a span of 11 bases. The DNA of the CDR3 is TGTGCCAGCAGCCCGGACAGCAGGAACACTGAAGCTTTCTTT. Translating it yields CASSPDSRNTEAFF.

A note on this clone: This sample includes further DNA sequences coding for the same CDR3. In DNA form, the CDR3 reads TGTGCCAGCAGCTTACTAGCGGGTAATGAGCAGTTCTTC. Protein product: CASSLLAGNEQFF. The chain recombines TRBV7-2 with TRBJ2-1; TRBD2 agrees at 8 bases. From germline, CDR1 is SGHTA and CDR2 FQGNSA. Trimming removed 2 bases from V and 7 bases from J; junction bases left unmatched: 1. This CDR3 has 13 amino acids. Based on the CDR3 plus reference TRBV7-2 and TRBJ2-1, the full variable domain is GAGVSQSPSNKVTEKGKDVELRCDPISGHTALYWYRQSLGQGLEFLIYFQGNSAPDKSGLPSDRFSAERTGGSVSTLTIQRTQQEDSAVYLCASSLLAGNEQFFGPGTRLTVL.

V gene TRBV27 combines with J gene TRBJ2-2, with 12 bases aligning to TRBD2. J was trimmed by 3 bases and V by 5 bases; bases with no gene match: 7. This CDR3 is 17 amino acids long. Per germline, CDR1 MNHEY and CDR2 SMNVEV (reference sequence). The CDR3 DNA is TGTGCCAGCAGTCCTCTAGCGGGAGGGCCGGACACCGGGGAGCTGTTTTTT. Translation gives CASSPLAGGPDTGELFF.

This clone was recorded only once. The CDR3 DNA reads TGTGCCATCAGTGAGACAGTAGGGGCTGGCAGCACAGATACGCAGTATTTT. It encodes CAISETVGAGSTDTQYF. The gene calls are TRBV10-3 and TRBJ2-3, with D perhaps TRBD1 (5 bases). Germline assignment: CDR1 ENHRY and CDR2 SYGVKD. Trimming pared 2 bases from V and 0 bases from J, leaving 15 bases between. CDR3 length: 17 amino acids.

V gene TRBV27 combines with J gene TRBJ1-4; TRBD1 is a possible D gene (6 bases). The V gene lost 4 bases and the J gene lost 0 bases, with 27 bases spanning the gap. CDR1 and CDR2 (germline): MNHEY, SMNVEV (reference sequence). The CDR3 is 21 residues long. The CDR3 nucleotides are TGTGCCAGCAGTTCCCCCAACAGGGTTGAAAGAACTCTTGCAACTAATGAAAAACTGTTTTTT. Protein product: CASSSPNRVERTLATNEKLFF.

This chain links TRBV4-2 with TRBJ1-2; D is possibly TRBD1 (5 bases). The CDR3 contains 16 residues. The germline gives CDR1 LGHNA, CDR2 YNFKEQ. V was cut by 0 bases and J by 7 bases, with 18 bases left in between. The CDR3 loop reads CASSQDGGTGLSGYTF. For the CDR3, the DNA is TGTGCCAGCAGCCAAGATGGTGGGACTGGATTAAGTGGCTACACCTTC.

V is TRBV14 and J is TRBJ1-6; D ambiguous. CDR1 SGHDN and CDR2 FVKESK come from the germline V gene. Trimming took 4 bases from V and 9 from J, leaving 13 bases between them. CDR3 size: 14 residues. The CDR3 sequence is CASSPARRGSPLHF. DNA for the CDR3: TGTGCCAGCAGCCCTGCGCGGCGCGGTTCACCCCTCCACTTT.

The chain is built from TRBV19 and TRBJ2-1; 9 bases agree with TRBD2. This CDR3 has 17 amino acids. Trimming cost V 9 bases and J 1 base; bases outside gene matches: 13. CDR1 LNHDA and CDR2 SQIVND come from the germline V gene (reference sequence). The CDR3 nucleotides are TGTGCCAGCAGAGTGGGGCTAGCGGGAAAGTCCTACAATGAGCAGTTCTTC. Its translation is CASRVGLAGKSYNEQFF.